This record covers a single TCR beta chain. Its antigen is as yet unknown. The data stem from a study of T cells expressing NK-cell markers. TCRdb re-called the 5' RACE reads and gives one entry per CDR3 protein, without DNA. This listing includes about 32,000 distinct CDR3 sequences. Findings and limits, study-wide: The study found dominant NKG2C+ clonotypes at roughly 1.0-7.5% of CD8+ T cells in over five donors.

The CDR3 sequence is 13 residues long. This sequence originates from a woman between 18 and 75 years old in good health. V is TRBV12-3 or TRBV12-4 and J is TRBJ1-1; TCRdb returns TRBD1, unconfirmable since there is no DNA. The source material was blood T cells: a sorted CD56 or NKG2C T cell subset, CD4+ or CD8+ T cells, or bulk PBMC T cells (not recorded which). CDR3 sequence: CASSPEGDTEAFF.